The clone carrying this T cell receptor (beta chain) was seen many times. What it binds is not known. This entry belongs to a study of blood T cells in healthy people across ages. Study-level points and caveats: Measured against age, TCR beta diversity per million T cells decreased in a roughly linear manner.

Primers used in a second PCR of about 7 to 12 cycles were a sample-barcoded 5' primer and a J-beta primer mix. The authors tagged each cDNA molecule using a template-switch adaptor with 12 random nucleotides. Each CDR3 protein is one row after TCRdb ran MiXCR on the 5' RACE reads. There are about 590,000 distinct CDR3 sequences in the sample; about 28% occur only once, and about 15% lies in the top ten. The CDR3 contains 17 residues. Looked up from germline, CDR1 is SGHRS and CDR2 is YFSETQ. Trimming stripped 3 bases from V and 2 bases from J, with 21 bases between. The V and J genes are TRBV5-1 and TRBJ2-7; TRBD1 might be the D (6 bases). Sequenced material: blood. This TCR came from a woman older than 75 in good health. The CDR3 nucleotides read TGCGCCAGCAGCTCTGTGTTCCCCGACCAGGGGACCTACGAGCAGTACTTC. Translating it yields CASSSVFPDQGTYEQYF.